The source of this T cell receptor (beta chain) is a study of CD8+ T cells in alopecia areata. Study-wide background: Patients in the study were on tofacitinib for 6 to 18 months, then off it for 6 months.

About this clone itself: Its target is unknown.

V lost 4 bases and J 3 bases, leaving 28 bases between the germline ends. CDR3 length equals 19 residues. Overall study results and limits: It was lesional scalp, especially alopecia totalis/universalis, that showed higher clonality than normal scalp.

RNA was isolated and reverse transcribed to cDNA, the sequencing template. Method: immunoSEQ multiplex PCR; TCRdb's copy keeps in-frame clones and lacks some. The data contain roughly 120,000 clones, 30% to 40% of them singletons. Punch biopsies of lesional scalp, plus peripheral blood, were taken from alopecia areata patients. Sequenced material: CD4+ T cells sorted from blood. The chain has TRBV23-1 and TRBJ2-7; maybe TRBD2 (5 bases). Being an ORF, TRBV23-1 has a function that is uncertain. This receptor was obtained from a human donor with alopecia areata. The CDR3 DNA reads TGCGCCAGCAGTCGTCGCGCGGACTTCAACCCATTAAAATACTACGAGCAGTACTTC. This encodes CASSRRADFNPLKYYEQYF.